This T cell receptor beta chain is drawn from a study of shared clonotypes between healthy human individuals. This CDR3 has 15 amino acids. Germline CDR1 and CDR2: SGHAT and FQNNGV. Trimming shortened V by 1 base and J by 4 bases, and 10 bases separated the two germline ends. This clone turned up a few times. Memory CD4+ cells were the fraction left after CD45RA+ naive selection. The method was immunoSEQ multiplex PCR; TCRdb's version includes in-frame clones alone and lacks a portion of them. The repertoire has about 2.3 million clones, 85% to 95% of them found once; the top ten carry under 0.45%. The sequence was obtained from a man aged 18 to 29 in good health. Some clones in this sample may be carry-over from other donors' samples. V gene TRBV11-2 combines with J gene TRBJ2-2; no clear D gene. The sequencing input was naive CD4+ T cells from PBMCs. Regarding subset: CD45RA+ positively selected. The CDR3 DNA is TGTGCCAGCAGCTTAGTAGGTCAGACCACCGGGGAGCTGTTTTTT. Its translation is CASSLVGQTTGELFF.